Shown below are 10 T cell receptor beta chains from a single sample sequenced in a study of T cells in tuberculosis. Time point: new active TB diagnosis, blood taken before or within 7 days of starting treatment. Libraries were prepared by immunoSEQ multiplex PCR; TCRdb keeps only in-frame clonotypes and omits some of them. The sample contains about 34,000 clones, approximately 94% of which appear only once. The material was PBMCs, obtained at tuberculosis diagnosis. These receptors came from an adult with tuberculosis.

The V call is TRBV11-2, the J call TRBJ2-7, with 9 bases identical to TRBD1. Germline CDR1 is SGHAT and CDR2 is FQNNGV. The J segment lost 4 bases and the V segment lost 6 bases, leaving 10 bases of the junction unmatched. The CDR3 covers 15 residues. The CDR3 DNA reads TGTGCCAGCAGTGACGTAGGGACAGGGTCGTACGAGCAGTACTTC. Its translation is CASSDVGTGSYEQYF.

The rearrangement uses TRBV4-1 and TRBJ1-1; TRBD1 might be the D (6 bases). Trimming stripped 4 bases from V and 1 base from J, with 13 bases between. The CDR3 is made up of 15 amino acids. The germline CDR1 and CDR2 sequences are MGHRA and YSYEKL. CDR3 sequence reads: CASSLGQSSNTEAFF. The CDR3 region has the DNA TGCGCCAGCAGCCTAGGACAGTCCTCGAACACTGAAGCTTTCTTT.

The CDR3 region is CAIMREVETEAFF. The CDR3 DNA is TGTGCCATCATGAGGGAGGTAGAGACTGAAGCTTTCTTT. V is TRBV10-3 and J is TRBJ1-1; D unresolved. Germline CDR1 ENHRY, CDR2 SYGVKD. Trimming stripped 7 bases from V and 5 bases from J, with 14 bases between. The CDR3 is made up of 13 amino acids.

The chain uses TRBV29-1 and TRBJ2-1, with 11 bases fitting TRBD2. This CDR3 has 13 amino acids. Unmatched junction bases numbered 7, after V lost 5 bases and J lost 10 bases. CDR1 SQVTM and CDR2 ANQGSEA come from the germline V gene. In nucleotides, the CDR3 is TGCAGCGTTTCGACTAGCGGGGCTGTCGAGCAGTTCTTC. It specifies CSVSTSGAVEQFF.

The CDR3 nucleotides read TGTGCCATCAGCCCCGGGACTCCGAATATCGACGAGCAGTACTTC. The encoded protein is CAISPGTPNIDEQYF. This chain links TRBV10-3 with TRBJ2-7, with TRBD2 as a possible D gene (6 bases). The CDR3 spans 15 residues. CDR1 and CDR2 from the germline V gene are ENHRY and SYGVKD. V was cut by 6 bases and J by 5 bases, with 20 bases left in between.

The J gene is TRBJ2-7, the V gene TRBV5-1, with D uncertain. With 0 bases removed from V and 2 bases from J, the gap between germline ends came to 6 bases. The length of the CDR3 is 13 residues. The germline V gene has CDR1 SGHRS and CDR2 YFSETQ. The CDR3 is CASSLARAYEQYF. CDR3 bases: TGCGCCAGCAGCTTGGCTAGAGCCTACGAGCAGTACTTC. The whole variable domain, remainder taken from reference TRBV5-1 and TRBJ2-7, is KAGVTQTPRYLIKTRGQQVTLSCSPISGHRSVSWYQQTPGQGLQFLFEYFSETQRNKGNFPGRFSGRQFSNSRSEMNVSTLELGDSALYLCASSLARAYEQYFGPGTRLTVT.

This clone was picked up one time. V is TRBV7-3 and J is TRBJ2-3; D perhaps matches TRBD2 (5 bases). The V end lost 4 bases, the J end lost 2 bases, and 7 bases lay between the germline ends. The length of the CDR3 is 13 residues. In germline, CDR1 is SGHTA, CDR2 FQGTGA. The CDR3 DNA reads TGTGCCAGCAGCTACCGGGACACAGATACGCAGTATTTT. Its protein product is CASSYRDTDTQYF.

The chain recombines TRBV18 with TRBJ1-1; TRBD1 agrees at 8 bases. There are 14 residues in the CDR3. Trimming removed 3 bases from V and 7 bases from J; junction bases left unmatched: 7. Germline-derived CDR1 and CDR2 are KGHSH and LQKENI. For the CDR3, the DNA is TGTGCCAGCTCACCCCAGGGGGCAAATGGTGAAGCTTTCTTT. Translating it yields CASSPQGANGEAFF.

The chain joins TRBV11-2 to TRBJ2-7; 11 nucleotides align to TRBD2. The junction had 7 bases not matched to a gene; V was cut back by 1 base and J by 2 bases. This CDR3 region has 17 residues. Germline values: CDR1 SGHAT, CDR2 FQNNGV. The CDR3 sequence is CASSLVLAGVVTYEQYF. The CDR3 nucleotides are TGTGCCAGCAGCTTAGTACTAGCGGGAGTTGTGACCTACGAGCAGTACTTC.

V gene TRBV7-9 combines with J gene TRBJ1-2, with a tentative D call TRBD1 (6 bases). This CDR3 is 14 amino acids long. CDR1 and CDR2 from the germline V gene are SEHNR and FQNEAQ (reference sequence). The germline V and J ends were trimmed by 1 base and 2 bases, with 8 bases remaining between them. CDR3 bases: TGTGCCAGCAGCTTAGACAGGGAAAACTATGGCTACACCTTC. Amino acid sequence: CASSLDRENYGYTF.